The rows below give T cell receptor beta chains drawn from one sample of a study of T cell repertoires in cytomegalovirus infection. MiXCR was run by TCRdb on the reads, yielding one entry per CDR3 protein. The sample carries just under 550,000 distinct CDR3 sequences, 26% recorded once. Sequencing was carried out using PBMCs. Receptor source: a human donor in good health (CMV status not recorded). Some clones in this sample may be carry-over from other donors' samples. CDR3s include the opening cysteine and the closing phenylalanine or tryptophan. Each record gives: D gene, V gene, clone size, J gene, CDR3 DNA, CDR3 protein. A D gene is named only where the DNA matches it firmly. The size field is filled for only some rows; it gives once, few, many or a size class.

>TRBD2|TRBV7-8|many|TRBJ2-1
TGTGCCAGCAGCTTAAATCGGGAGGCTAATGAGCAGTTCTTC
CASSLNREANEQFF
>.|TRBV25-1|.|TRBJ2-5
TGTGCCAGCAGTGAGAGTTTGGGCGCGGGGGAGACCCAGTACTTC
CASSESLGAGETQYF
>.|TRBV28|.|TRBJ1-5
TGTGCCAGCAGTTTGTCCGAGATCGGCAATCAGCCCCAGCATTTT
CASSLSEIGNQPQHF
>.|TRBV30|.|TRBJ1-1
TGTGCCTGGAGTTATAACCGAAGGAACACTGAAGCTTTCTTT
CAWSYNRRNTEAFF
>TRBD2|TRBV6-2/TRBV6-3|few|TRBJ2-1
TGTGCCAGCAGTTACTTCGGGGGGAATGAGCAGTTCTTC
CASSYFGGNEQFF
>.|TRBV20-1|once|TRBJ2-3
TGCAGTGCTAGAGATAATTTGGGCACAGATACGCAGTATTTT
CSARDNLGTDTQYF
>.|TRBV4-3|.|TRBJ1-3
TGCGCCAGCAGCCAACTCTCTGGGGGATCCTCTGGAAACACCATATATTTT
CASSQLSGGSSGNTIYF
>.|TRBV7-8|few|TRBJ2-5
TGTGCCAGCAGCACTCCAGGGAAAATGGAGACCCAGTACTTC
CASSTPGKMETQYF
>TRBD2|TRBV12-3/TRBV12-4|many|TRBJ2-7
TGTGCCAGCAGTCGACTAGCGGGAAGCGAGCAGTACTTC
CASSRLAGSEQYF
>.|TRBV7-2|many|TRBJ2-1
TGTGCCAGCAGCATTAGCGAGAGCTCCTACAATGAGCAGTTCTTC
CASSISESSYNEQFF
>.|TRBV3-1|few|TRBJ1-1
TGTGCCAGCAGCCAAGATCGGGGGGGGACGCCCGGAGCTTTCTTT
CASSQDRGGTPGAFF
>TRBD2|TRBV27|few|TRBJ2-1
TGTGCCAGCAGTTCATCTAGCGGGAGTAAAGGTTTTAGTGAGCAGTTCTTC
CASSSSSGSKGFSEQFF
>.|TRBV28|.|TRBJ1-1
TGTGCCAGCAAGGAGACTCCCGGGCCAGCTGAAGCTTTCTTT
CASKETPGPAEAFF
>.|TRBV20-1|.|TRBJ2-3
TGCAGTGCCCGGGGCGGGGAAGGCACAGATACGCAGTATTTT
CSARGGEGTDTQYF
>TRBD2|TRBV19|few|TRBJ2-1
TGTGCCAGTAGAGAGGGACTAGCGGGAGGGATTGGGCAGTTCTTC
CASREGLAGGIGQFF
>.|TRBV6-5|.|TRBJ2-1
TGTGCCAGCAGTTACTCGCCGGGATATCCGCAGTTCTTC
CASSYSPGYPQFF
>.|TRBV12-3/TRBV12-4|few|TRBJ2-1
TGTGCCAGCAGCCCGGACGCCCTAGAAATGTTCTTC
CASSPDALEMFF
>TRBD1|TRBV20-1|few|TRBJ1-3
TGCAGTGCTAGAAGGGACAGGGACGCTGGAAACACCATATATTTT
CSARRDRDAGNTIYF
>TRBD1|TRBV4-2|.|TRBJ2-7
TGTGCCAGCAGTCTAGGTGACAGGGACCACTACGAGCAGTACTTC
CASSLGDRDHYEQYF
>.|TRBV18|.|TRBJ1-6
TGTGCCAGCTCACCTCCTAGGGGGGGCGCTTCTAATTCACCCCTCCACTTT
CASSPPRGGASNSPLHF
>TRBD1|TRBV2|few|TRBJ2-2
TGTGCCAGCAGTGGGACAGGGGGAATAGGGACCGGGGAGCTGTTTTTT
CASSGTGGIGTGELFF
>TRBD1|TRBV14|.|TRBJ1-1
TGTGCCAGCAGCGGACCCGGGACAGGGTTTTTTCGGGCTTTCTTT
CASSGPGTGFFRAFF
>.|TRBV7-9|.|TRBJ2-1
TGTGCCAGCAGCTTAGTTTCCCTGAGCTCCTACAATGAGCAGTTCTTC
CASSLVSLSSYNEQFF
>.|TRBV6-2/TRBV6-3|.|TRBJ1-1
TGTGCCAGCAGGGCCGGGTACGAAGCTTTCTTT
CASRAGYEAFF
>TRBD2|TRBV28|.|TRBJ2-1
TGTGCCAGCAGTTATATTCTAGCGGGAGTTGGCAATGAGCAGTTCTTC
CASSYILAGVGNEQFF
>TRBD2|TRBV20-1|few|TRBJ2-4
TGCAGTGCAGTGTGGTTGGCGGGAGGTAGAGACATTCAGTACTTC
CSAVWLAGGRDIQYF
>TRBD2|TRBV19|.|TRBJ2-1
TGTGCCAGTAGTATAGGTGCGGGAGGGCCGGCTAACAATGAGCAGTTCTTC
CASSIGAGGPANNEQFF
>TRBD2|TRBV29-1|.|TRBJ2-5
TGCAGCGTTGAGGGGCTAGCGGAAGAGACCCAGTACTTC
CSVEGLAEETQYF
>.|TRBV29-1|.|TRBJ2-3
TGCAGCGTCCATTACGCGAAAGCGGATCAAAAAGATACGCAGTATTTT
CSVHYAKADQKDTQYF
>TRBD1|TRBV7-2|many|TRBJ2-5
TGTGCCAGCAGACGAACAGGGGCCACAACGGAAGAGACCCAGTACTTC
CASRRTGATTEETQYF
>.|TRBV19|.|TRBJ1-1
TGTGCCAGTAGAAGCGACAGGGAAGCTTTCTTT
CASRSDREAFF
>.|TRBV6-2/TRBV6-3|.|TRBJ2-2
TGTGCCAGCACCCAAGGCGGGGCTGTCGGGGAGCTGTTTTTT
CASTQGGAVGELFF
>.|TRBV7-2|many|TRBJ2-1
TGTGCCAGCAAGGGGGGTTACAATGAGCAGTTCTTC
CASKGGYNEQFF
>.|TRBV18|.|TRBJ1-1
TGTGCCAGCTCCGGGATGGGAGGGGCGAACACTGAAGCTTTCTTT
CASSGMGGANTEAFF
>TRBD1|TRBV6-8|.|TRBJ1-2
TGTGCCAGCAGTCCCCAGGGGGGCCAGGGGGTTGCTGGCTACACCTTC
CASSPQGGQGVAGYTF
>TRBD1|TRBV4-3|.|TRBJ2-6
TGCGCCAGCAGCCACCTCGCAGTGACAGGGGAAATCTCTGGGGCCAACGTCCTGACTTTC
CASSHLAVTGEISGANVLTF
>.|TRBV5-6|few|TRBJ1-1
TGTGCCAGCAGTCGACAGGCGAACACTGAAGCTTTCTTT
CASSRQANTEAFF
>.|TRBV10-3|.|TRBJ2-2
TGTGCCATCAGTGAGTCGGTTTTCGCGGGCACCGGGGAGCTGTTTTTT
CAISESVFAGTGELFF
>TRBD2|TRBV19|few|TRBJ2-1
TGTGCCAGTAGAATATTGGGCGGGAGCTCCTACAATGAGCAGTTCTTC
CASRILGGSSYNEQFF
>TRBD1|TRBV28|.|TRBJ2-7
TGTGCCAGCAGTTCAGGGACAGGGTACTCCTACGAGCAGTACTTC
CASSSGTGYSYEQYF